This paragraph covers one TCR beta chain sequence. This entry is derived from a study of blood T cell repertoires in COVID-19. Study-level background: Sites in the United States, Italy and Spain provided acute and convalescent COVID-19 samples. From T cells, B-cell-depleted T cells, or PBMCs came the material, which was cDNA or gDNA.

Under the authors' procedure: How many nucleated cells were present was estimated from reference gene primer amplification. Assay used: immunoSEQ multiplex PCR; TCRdb lists only in-frame clones, some missing. The V and J calls and the clone size are those of that table, but D and trimming were determined from the DNA. This sample has approximately 470,000 clones, with 70% to 90% found just once. With 1 base removed from V and 10 bases from J, the gap between germline ends came to 13 bases. This CDR3 has 13 residues. Germline CDR1 reads SEHNR; CDR2 reads FQNEAQ (reference sequence). This sequence was found in a human donor in a cohort sampled during active COVID-19. The gene calls are TRBV7-9 and TRBJ1-1; D unresolved. Sequenced sample: peripheral blood. The CDR3 DNA reads TGTGCCAGCAGCTTAGTTACGGGGTTTCGAGCTTTCTTT. Its protein is CASSLVTGFRAFF.